The 29 T cell receptor beta chains below were found in one sample sequenced in a study of shared clonotypes between healthy human individuals (dated by TCRdb to 2018 to 2021). The library was made by the immunoSEQ multiplex PCR assay. This immuneACCESS table, as held by TCRdb, lists in-frame sequences with V and J called but not all clones. Of the missing ones, under half trace to an unresolved V gene in checked studies; the others have no known cause. The sample table holds a few hundred thousand clones, of which around 97% were seen once. 0.057% of the sample lies in the top ten. The sequenced material came from naive CD4+ T cells sorted from blood. This specimen's cell subset or site label, interpreted: CD45RA+ positively selected. The origin of the receptors is a woman in her twenties or thirties in good health.

This sequence joins TRBV11-3 and TRBJ2-1; 7 bases align to TRBD2. With V trimmed by 4 bases and J by 5 bases, 5 bases remained unmatched. This CDR3 has 14 residues. Germline CDR1 is SGHNT and CDR2 is YENEEA. This CDR3 reads CASSSELANNEQFF. DNA of the CDR3: TGTGCCAGCAGCTCCGAACTAGCGAACAATGAGCAGTTCTTC.

This clone was counted a single time. The gene calls are TRBV4-1 and TRBJ1-1, with D tentatively TRBD1 (5 bases). Between the trimmed V and J ends, which lost 2 bases and 9 bases, there was a span of 19 bases. The germline V gene has CDR1 MGHRA and CDR2 YSYEKL. The CDR3 loop spans 15 amino acids. CDR3: CASSQPQGGYLKAFF. The CDR3 DNA reads as TGCGCCAGCAGCCAACCCCAGGGAGGGTACCTGAAAGCTTTCTTT.

This clone appeared a few times. V gene TRBV7-9 combines with J gene TRBJ1-1; no definite D call. This CDR3 comprises 11 residues. Trimming removed 5 bases at V and 5 bases at J, with 6 bases between. CDR1 SEHNR and CDR2 FQNEAQ come from the germline V gene (reference sequence). CDR3 residues: CASSGLTEAFF. CDR3 coding DNA: TGTGCCAGCAGCGGCCTGACTGAAGCTTTCTTT.

Only one count was recorded for this clone. The V call is TRBV19, the J call TRBJ2-1; TRBD2 aligns across 8 bases. The ends lost 3 bases at V and 7 bases at J; junction bases unmatched: 5. The CDR3 contains 14 residues. Germline CDR1 is LNHDA and CDR2 is SQIVND (reference sequence). The CDR3: CASSIGSGSNEQFF. The CDR3 region has the DNA TGTGCCAGTAGTATCGGAAGCGGGAGTAATGAGCAGTTCTTC.

DNA of the CDR3: TGTGCCAGCAGCCAAAGGACGGTTCCTGTGGGTCAGCCCCAGCATTTT. Its translation is CASSQRTVPVGQPQHF. The chain recombines TRBV7-2 with TRBJ1-5; D uncertain. CDR3 length: 16 residues. Trimming removed 5 bases from V and 6 bases from J, with 20 bases in between. CDR1 is SGHTA and CDR2 is FQGNSA in the germline V gene.

The chain couples TRBV11-2 to TRBJ2-7; 11 nucleotides agree with TRBD2. Germline loops: CDR1 SGHAT, CDR2 FQNNGV. This CDR3 comprises 18 residues. V trimming: 6 bases; J trimming: 1 base; junction bases outside the gene matches: 14. CDR3 nucleotides: TGTGCCAGCAGACGAACCGGGACTAGCGGCCTCGCTTCCTACGAGCAGTACTTC. Its translation: CASRRTGTSGLASYEQYF.

This chain joins TRBV29-1 and TRBJ1-1; possibly TRBD1 for D (5 bases). The CDR3 consists of 12 residues. V shed 7 bases and J shed 2 bases, with 11 bases lying between them. Per the germline V gene, CDR1 is SQVTM and CDR2 is ANQGSEA. The chain's CDR3 is CSAPGLNTEAFF. CDR3 coding DNA: TGCAGCGCCCCGGGACTAAACACTGAAGCTTTCTTT.

The chain is built from TRBV6-6 and TRBJ1-1; perhaps TRBD1 as D (6 bases). Trimming removed 0 bases at V and 2 bases at J, with 13 bases between. The CDR3 runs 16 residues. Germline CDR1 reads MNHNY; CDR2 reads SVGAGI (reference sequence). The CDR3 loop is CASSYSTRGVNTEAFF. DNA for the CDR3: TGTGCCAGCAGTTACTCGACGAGGGGGGTAAACACTGAAGCTTTCTTT.

The rearrangement links TRBV5-4 to TRBJ2-5, with 14 bases aligning to TRBD2. After removal of 3 bases from V and 5 bases from J, the junction contained 6 bases not matched to a gene. The CDR3 covers 16 residues. CDR1 is SGHNT and CDR2 is YYREEE in the germline V gene (reference sequence). The CDR3: CASSSTSGRALETQYF. In DNA form, the CDR3 reads TGTGCCAGCAGCTCGACTAGCGGGAGGGCGTTGGAGACCCAGTACTTC.

A single count supports this clone. V gene TRBV28 combines with J gene TRBJ2-2, with 9 bases aligning to TRBD1. The germline gives CDR1 MDHEN, CDR2 SYDVKM. There are 13 residues in the CDR3. The ends lost 11 bases at V and 15 bases at J; junction bases unmatched: 16. The CDR3 bases are TGTGCCGCACGTGGCACCGGGACAGGGAGGTTGTTTTTT. This gives the protein CAARGTGTGRLFF.

The sample holds one count of this clone. V usage is TRBV28 and J usage is TRBJ1-2, with D unclear. Germline V gene data show CDR1 as MDHEN and CDR2 as SYDVKM. The V gene lost 2 bases and the J gene lost 6 bases, with 10 bases spanning the gap. The CDR3 runs 13 residues. The CDR3 DNA is TGTGCCAGCAGTTTACGGCAGGCGCATGGCTACACCTTC. This gives the protein CASSLRQAHGYTF.

This chain uses TRBV28 with TRBJ2-7; TRBD2 matches at 9 bases. The CDR3 spans 14 residues. With V trimmed by 7 bases and J by 4 bases, 8 bases remained unmatched. The V gene's germline CDR1 is MDHEN and CDR2 SYDVKM. CDR3 loop: CASKNSGGNYEQYF. CDR3 nucleotides: TGTGCCAGCAAAAATAGCGGGGGTAATTACGAGCAGTACTTC. The whole variable domain, filled in from reference TRBV28 and TRBJ2-7, reads DVKVTQSSRYLVKRTGEKVFLECVQDMDHENMFWYRQDPGLGLRLIYFSYDVKMKEKGDIPEGYSVSREKKERFSLILESASTNQTSMYLCASKNSGGNYEQYFGPGTRLTVT.

The J gene is TRBJ1-3, the V gene TRBV19; no reliable D call. CDR3 length: 16 amino acids. Trimming removed 4 bases at V and 4 bases at J, with 17 bases between. Germline CDR1 and CDR2: LNHDA and SQIVND (reference sequence). In nucleotides, the CDR3 is TGTGCCAGTAGTAGCGGAGGGAAACGCCGGGGAAACACCATATATTTT. This gives the protein CASSSGGKRRGNTIYF. The complete variable domain, with remaining parts taken from reference TRBV19 and TRBJ1-3, reads DGGITQSPKYLFRKEGQNVTLSCEQNLNHDAMYWYRQDPGQGLRLIYYSQIVNDFQKGDIAEGYSVSREKKESFPLTVTSAQKNPTAFYLCASSSGGKRRGNTIYFGEGSWLTVV.

The V call is TRBV7-2, the J call TRBJ1-2; D is unclear. This CDR3 comprises 12 residues. Germline CDR1 SGHTA, CDR2 FQGNSA. V was shortened by 2 bases and J by 6 bases, with 7 bases between the two germline ends. CDR3 in amino acids: CASSLRVDGYTF. The CDR3 DNA is TGTGCCAGCAGCTTACGGGTGGATGGCTACACCTTC.

The CDR3 DNA sequence: TGCAGCGTTGAACACAGGGTGATCGAGACCCAGTACTTC. The encoded protein is CSVEHRVIETQYF. The chain couples TRBV29-1 to TRBJ2-5; a possible D gene is TRBD1 (6 bases). This CDR3 spans 13 amino acids. Germline CDR1 reads SQVTM; CDR2 reads ANQGSEA. The germline V and J ends were trimmed by 2 bases and 5 bases, with 12 bases remaining between them. The full variable domain, rest sourced from reference TRBV29-1 and TRBJ2-5, is SAVISQKPSRDICQRGTSLTIQCQVDSQVTMMFWYRQQPGQSLTLIATANQGSEATYESGFVIDKFPISRPNLTFSTLTVSNMSPEDSSIYLCSVEHRVIETQYFGPGTRLLVL.

Turning to this clone: The junction does not match germline at one end; this may be a read error. This chain uses TRBV28 with TRBJ1-1; D is unresolved. Germline V CDR1 and CDR2: MDHEN, SYDVKM. This CDR3 spans 14 amino acids. CDR3 nucleotide sequence: TGTACCAGCAGTTCCGCCCAGGCCGACACTGAAGCTTTCTTT. It yields the protein CTSSSAQADTEAFF.

The chain links TRBV5-4 to TRBJ1-6, with D maybe TRBD1 (5 bases). Per germline, CDR1 SGHNT and CDR2 YYREEE (reference sequence). Trimming removed 4 bases from V and 9 bases from J, with 14 bases in between. The CDR3 is 14 amino acids. The CDR3 nucleotides read TGTGCCAGCAGCCCCGCGGGGAGGGGTTCACCCCTCCACTTT. Translated: CASSPAGRGSPLHF. Full variable domain (missing parts from reference TRBV5-4 and TRBJ1-6): ETGVTQSPTHLIKTRGQQVTLRCSSQSGHNTVSWYQQALGQGPQFIFQYYREEENGRGNFPPRFSGLQFPNYSSELNVNALELDDSALYLCASSPAGRGSPLHFGNGTRLTVT.

The V and J genes are TRBV9 and TRBJ2-3, with D tentatively TRBD1 (6 bases). Trimming took 4 bases from V and 4 from J, leaving 13 bases between them. The CDR3 extends over 14 amino acids. Germline V CDR1 and CDR2: SGDLS, YYNGEE. The CDR3 coding sequence is TGTGCCAGCAGCCCAGGGGTTGGGCCAGATACGCAGTATTTT. It translates to CASSPGVGPDTQYF.

The chain has TRBV18 and TRBJ2-2; 7 bases are a match to TRBD2. This CDR3 contains 16 residues. Looked up from germline, CDR1 is KGHSH and CDR2 is LQKENI. J was trimmed by 6 bases and V by 2 bases; bases with no gene match: 9. The CDR3 sequence: CASSPNGLGSAGELFF. The CDR3 nucleotides read TGTGCCAGCTCACCAAATGGACTAGGGTCAGCCGGGGAGCTGTTTTTT.

The chain recombines TRBV6-6 with TRBJ2-7, with 9 bases lining up with TRBD2. The CDR3 runs 15 residues. V was clipped by 2 bases and J by 4 bases; unmatched bases: 6. In germline, CDR1 is MNHNY, CDR2 SVGAGI (reference sequence). The CDR3 is CASSYDASGVYEQYF. The CDR3 region has the DNA TGTGCCAGCAGTTACGACGCTAGCGGGGTTTACGAGCAGTACTTC.

J is TRBJ1-1 and V is TRBV7-9, with no clear D. The CDR3 runs to 15 residues. V lost 5 bases to trimming and J lost 5 bases, with 18 bases between them. Germline V gene sequence: CDR1 SEHNR, CDR2 FQNEAQ (reference sequence). CDR3 sequence (DNA): TGTGCCAGCAGCCAAATGCCGTCCCCGGGGACTGAAGCTTTCTTT. It yields the protein CASSQMPSPGTEAFF.

This clone showed up just once. The gene calls are TRBV28 and TRBJ1-1; the D gene is possibly TRBD1 (5 bases). CDR3 length: 11 residues. Germline CDR1 is MDHEN and CDR2 is SYDVKM. Trimming removed 8 bases at V and 11 bases at J, with 15 bases between. The CDR3 loop is CASGLGGSAFF. The CDR3 bases are TGTGCCAGCGGGCTCGGGGGTTCTGCTTTCTTT.

The J gene is TRBJ2-1, the V gene TRBV5-1; D is possibly TRBD1 (6 bases). The germline gives CDR1 SGHRS, CDR2 YFSETQ. The CDR3 is made up of 13 amino acids. With 1 base removed from V and 7 bases from J, the gap between germline ends came to 9 bases. CDR3 DNA: TGCGCCAGCAGCTTGAACAGGGCTAATGAGCAGTTCTTC. This sequence encodes CASSLNRANEQFF.

This clone was recorded a few times. The V and J genes are TRBV28 and TRBJ2-2, with 13 bases matching TRBD2. Germline V lookup: CDR1 MDHEN, CDR2 SYDVKM. The ends lost 8 bases at V and 5 bases at J; junction bases unmatched: 2. This CDR3 contains 14 residues. The CDR3 DNA is TGTGCCAGCTGGACTAGCGGGAGAACCGGGGAGCTGTTTTTT. Its translation is CASWTSGRTGELFF.

V usage is TRBV19 and J usage is TRBJ2-5, with TRBD1 as a possible D gene (6 bases). The CDR3 has 10 residues. Germline CDR1 is LNHDA and CDR2 is SQIVND (reference sequence). CDR3 nucleotides: TGTGGGGGGCATGAGGAGACCCAGTACTTC. Amino acids: CGGHEETQYF.

The chain has TRBV4-1 and TRBJ2-1; 14 bases fit TRBD2. V lost 8 bases and J lost 6; bases outside the gene matches: 12. Germline V gives CDR1 MGHRA, CDR2 YSYEKL. The CDR3 totals 17 residues. CDR3 loop: CASGLLTTSGRGNEQFF. CDR3 sequence (DNA): TGCGCCAGCGGACTGTTAACGACTAGCGGGAGGGGCAATGAGCAGTTCTTC.

The chain is built from TRBV7-7 and TRBJ2-7, with D unclear. CDR1 and CDR2 (germline): SSHAT, FNYEAQ (reference sequence). The CDR3 has 13 residues. Between the trimmed V and J ends, which lost 1 base and 4 bases, there was a span of 8 bases. CDR3 in DNA: TGTGCCAGCAGCTTAGACCGAGGTTACGAGCAGTACTTC. The encoded protein is CASSLDRGYEQYF.

In DNA, the CDR3 is TGTGCCAGCAGTCCCGGGACAGGGAGGCAGCAGTACTTC. Translated, it gives CASSPGTGRQQYF. V gene TRBV28 combines with J gene TRBJ2-7; 9 positions match TRBD1. The CDR3 runs to 13 residues. Germline-derived CDR1 and CDR2 are MDHEN and SYDVKM. Trimming removed 5 bases from V and 8 bases from J; junction bases left unmatched: 7.

V gene TRBV7-6 combines with J gene TRBJ2-3, with a tentative D call TRBD2 (6 bases). The CDR3 is 16 amino acids. Trimming took off 3 bases at V and 2 bases at J, with 15 bases between the two ends. Germline values: CDR1 SGHVS, CDR2 FNYEAQ. CDR3 nucleotides: TGTGCCAGCAGCTTGGGGACTGCCAGCTTCACAGATACGCAGTATTTT. Translation: CASSLGTASFTDTQYF.